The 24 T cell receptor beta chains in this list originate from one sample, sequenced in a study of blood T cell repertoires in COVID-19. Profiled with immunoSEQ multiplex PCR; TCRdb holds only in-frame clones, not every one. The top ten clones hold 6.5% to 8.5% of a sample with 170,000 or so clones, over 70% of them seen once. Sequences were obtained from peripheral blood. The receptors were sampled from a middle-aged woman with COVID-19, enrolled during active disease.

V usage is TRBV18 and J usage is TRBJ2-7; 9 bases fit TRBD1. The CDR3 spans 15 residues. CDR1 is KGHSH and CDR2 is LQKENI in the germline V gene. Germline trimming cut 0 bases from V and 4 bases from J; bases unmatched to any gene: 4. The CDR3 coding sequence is TGTGCCAGCTCACCACCGGGACAGGGAGTTTACGAGCAGTACTTC. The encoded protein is CASSPPGQGVYEQYF.

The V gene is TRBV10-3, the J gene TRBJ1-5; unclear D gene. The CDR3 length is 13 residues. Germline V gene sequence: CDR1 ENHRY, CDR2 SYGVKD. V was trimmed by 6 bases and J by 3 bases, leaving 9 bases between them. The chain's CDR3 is CAISREDNQPQHF. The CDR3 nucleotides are TGTGCCATCAGCCGGGAGGACAATCAGCCCCAGCATTTT.

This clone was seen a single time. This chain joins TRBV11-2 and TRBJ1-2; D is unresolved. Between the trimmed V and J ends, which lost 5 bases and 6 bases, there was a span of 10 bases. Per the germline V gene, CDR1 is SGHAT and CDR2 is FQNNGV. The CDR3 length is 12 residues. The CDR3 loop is CASSRGWNGYTF. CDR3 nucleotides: TGTGCCAGCAGCCGCGGATGGAATGGCTACACCTTC.

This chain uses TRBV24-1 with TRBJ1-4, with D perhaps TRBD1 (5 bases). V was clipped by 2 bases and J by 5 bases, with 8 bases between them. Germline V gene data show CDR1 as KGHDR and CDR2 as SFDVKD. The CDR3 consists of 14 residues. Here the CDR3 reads CATSDYGGNEKLFF. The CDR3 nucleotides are TGTGCCACCAGTGATTACGGGGGAAATGAAAAACTGTTTTTT.

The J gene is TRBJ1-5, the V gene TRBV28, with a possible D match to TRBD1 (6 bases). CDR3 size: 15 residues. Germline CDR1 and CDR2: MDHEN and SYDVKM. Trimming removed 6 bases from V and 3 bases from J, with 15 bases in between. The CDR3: CASRIQGPLNQPQHF. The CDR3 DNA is TGTGCCAGCAGGATACAGGGCCCCCTCAATCAGCCCCAGCATTTT. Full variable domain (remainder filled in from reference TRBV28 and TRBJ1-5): DVKVTQSSRYLVKRTGEKVFLECVQDMDHENMFWYRQDPGLGLRLIYFSYDVKMKEKGDIPEGYSVSREKKERFSLILESASTNQTSMYLCASRIQGPLNQPQHFGDGTRLSIL.

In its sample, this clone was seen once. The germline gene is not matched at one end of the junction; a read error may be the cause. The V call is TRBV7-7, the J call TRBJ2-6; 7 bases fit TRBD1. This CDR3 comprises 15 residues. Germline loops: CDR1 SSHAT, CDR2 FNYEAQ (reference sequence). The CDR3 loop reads CASSTGVTGANVLTF. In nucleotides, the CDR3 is TGTGCTAGCAGCACAGGGGTGACTGGGGCCAACGTCCTGACTTTC.

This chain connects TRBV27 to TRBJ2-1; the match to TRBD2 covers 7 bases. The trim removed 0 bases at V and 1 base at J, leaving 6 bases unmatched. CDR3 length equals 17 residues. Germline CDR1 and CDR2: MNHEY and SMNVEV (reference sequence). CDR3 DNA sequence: TGTGCCAGCAGTTTATCGAGGGTGGGAGGGTCCTACAATGAGCAGTTCTTC. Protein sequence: CASSLSRVGGSYNEQFF.

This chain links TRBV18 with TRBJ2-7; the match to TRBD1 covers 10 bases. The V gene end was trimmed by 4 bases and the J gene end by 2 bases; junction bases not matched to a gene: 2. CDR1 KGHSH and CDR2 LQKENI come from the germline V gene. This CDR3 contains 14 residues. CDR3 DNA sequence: TGTGCCAGCTCACGGACAGGGGGACCCTACGAGCAGTACTTC. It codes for CASSRTGGPYEQYF. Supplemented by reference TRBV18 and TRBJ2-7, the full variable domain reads NAGVMQNPRHLVRRRGQEARLRCSPMKGHSHVYWYRQLPEEGLKFMVYLQKENIIDESGMPKERFSAEFPKEGPSILRIQQVVRGDSAAYFCASSRTGGPYEQYFGPGTRLTVT.

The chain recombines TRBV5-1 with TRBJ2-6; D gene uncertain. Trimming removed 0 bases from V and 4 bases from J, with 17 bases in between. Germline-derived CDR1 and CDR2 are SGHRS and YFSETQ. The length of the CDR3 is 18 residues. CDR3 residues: CASSLATLTPVGANVLTF. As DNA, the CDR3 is TGCGCCAGCAGCTTGGCGACCCTGACACCAGTCGGGGCCAACGTCCTGACTTTC.

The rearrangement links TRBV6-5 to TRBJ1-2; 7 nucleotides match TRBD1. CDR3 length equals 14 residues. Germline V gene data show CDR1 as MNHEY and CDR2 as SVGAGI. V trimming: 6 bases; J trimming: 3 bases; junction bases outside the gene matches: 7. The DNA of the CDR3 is TGTGCCAGCAGGATTACAGGGGTCGACTATGGCTACACCTTC. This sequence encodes CASRITGVDYGYTF.

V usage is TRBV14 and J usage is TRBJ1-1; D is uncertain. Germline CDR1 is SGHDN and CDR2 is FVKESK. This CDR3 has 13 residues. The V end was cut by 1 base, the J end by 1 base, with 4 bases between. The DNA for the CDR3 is TGTGCCAGCAGCCAAGTCAAGAACACTGAAGCTTTCTTT. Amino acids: CASSQVKNTEAFF.

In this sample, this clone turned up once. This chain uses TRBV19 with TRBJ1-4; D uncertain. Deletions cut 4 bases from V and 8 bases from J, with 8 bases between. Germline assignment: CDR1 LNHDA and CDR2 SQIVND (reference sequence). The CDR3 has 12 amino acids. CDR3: CASSSPGEKLFF. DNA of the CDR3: TGTGCCAGTAGTAGTCCGGGGGAAAAACTGTTTTTT.

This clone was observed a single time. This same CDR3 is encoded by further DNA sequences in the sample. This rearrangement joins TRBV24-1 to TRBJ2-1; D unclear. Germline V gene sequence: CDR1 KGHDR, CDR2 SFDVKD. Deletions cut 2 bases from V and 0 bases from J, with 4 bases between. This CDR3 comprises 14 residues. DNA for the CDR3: TGTGCCACCAGTGATTCGAGCTCCTACAATGAGCAGTTCTTC. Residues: CATSDSSSYNEQFF.

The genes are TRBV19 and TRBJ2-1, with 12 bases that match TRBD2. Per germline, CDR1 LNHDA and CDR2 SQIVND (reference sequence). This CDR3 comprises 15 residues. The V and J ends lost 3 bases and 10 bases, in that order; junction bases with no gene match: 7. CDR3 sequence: CASSMSTSGSLEQFF. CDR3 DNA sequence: TGTGCCAGTAGTATGTCGACTAGCGGGAGTTTGGAGCAGTTCTTC.

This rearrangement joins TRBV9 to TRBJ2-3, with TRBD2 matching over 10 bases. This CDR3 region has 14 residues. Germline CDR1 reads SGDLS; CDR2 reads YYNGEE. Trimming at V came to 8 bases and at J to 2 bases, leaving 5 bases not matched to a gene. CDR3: CASSLAGVTDTQYF. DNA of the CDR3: TGTGCCAGTAGTCTAGCGGGGGTCACAGATACGCAGTATTTT.

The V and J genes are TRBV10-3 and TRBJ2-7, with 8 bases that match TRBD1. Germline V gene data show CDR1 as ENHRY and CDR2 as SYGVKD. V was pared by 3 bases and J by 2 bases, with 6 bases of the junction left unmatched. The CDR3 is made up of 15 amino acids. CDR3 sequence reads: CAISERQGPTYEQYF. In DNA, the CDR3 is TGTGCCATCAGTGAAAGACAGGGGCCCACCTACGAGCAGTACTTC.

CDR3 sequence reads: CASSQGGADSEQYF. As DNA, the CDR3 is TGCGCCAGCAGCCAGGGAGGGGCCGACAGCGAGCAGTACTTC. The chain joins TRBV5-1 to TRBJ2-7; 7 bases are a match to TRBD2. J lost 6 bases, V lost 4 bases, and 10 bases had no gene match. CDR3 length: 14 residues. Germline CDR1 SGHRS, CDR2 YFSETQ.

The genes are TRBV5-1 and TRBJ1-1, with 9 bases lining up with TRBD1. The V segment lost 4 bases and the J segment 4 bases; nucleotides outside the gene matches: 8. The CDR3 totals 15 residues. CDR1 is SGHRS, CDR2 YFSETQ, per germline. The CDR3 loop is CASSGRTGVGTEAFF. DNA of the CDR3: TGCGCCAGCAGCGGACGGACAGGGGTGGGCACTGAAGCTTTCTTT. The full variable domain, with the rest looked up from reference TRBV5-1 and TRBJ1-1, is KAGVTQTPRYLIKTRGQQVTLSCSPISGHRSVSWYQQTPGQGLQFLFEYFSETQRNKGNFPGRFSGRQFSNSRSEMNVSTLELGDSALYLCASSGRTGVGTEAFFGQGTRLTVV.

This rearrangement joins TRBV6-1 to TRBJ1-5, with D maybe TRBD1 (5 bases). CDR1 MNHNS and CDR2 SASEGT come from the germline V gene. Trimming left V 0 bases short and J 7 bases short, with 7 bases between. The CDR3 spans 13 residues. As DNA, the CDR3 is TGTGCCAGCAGTGAAGCAGGGGTGCAGCCCCAGCATTTT. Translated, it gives CASSEAGVQPQHF.

As DNA, the CDR3 is TGTGCCACCAGTGATCGAGAGGGAGGGCATCCAGATACGCAGTATTTT. Residues: CATSDREGGHPDTQYF. V gene TRBV24-1 combines with J gene TRBJ2-3, with 7 bases fitting TRBD2. V shed 3 bases, J shed 4 bases, and the junction held 9 bases outside the gene matches. Germline assignment: CDR1 KGHDR and CDR2 SFDVKD. The CDR3 has 16 residues.

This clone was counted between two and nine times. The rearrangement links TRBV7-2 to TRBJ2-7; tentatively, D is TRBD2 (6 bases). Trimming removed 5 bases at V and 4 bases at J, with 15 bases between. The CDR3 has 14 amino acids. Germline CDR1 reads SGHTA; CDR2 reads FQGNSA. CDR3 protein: CASSRLGVSYEQYF. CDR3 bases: TGTGCCAGCAGCAGACTAGGAGTCTCGTACGAGCAGTACTTC.

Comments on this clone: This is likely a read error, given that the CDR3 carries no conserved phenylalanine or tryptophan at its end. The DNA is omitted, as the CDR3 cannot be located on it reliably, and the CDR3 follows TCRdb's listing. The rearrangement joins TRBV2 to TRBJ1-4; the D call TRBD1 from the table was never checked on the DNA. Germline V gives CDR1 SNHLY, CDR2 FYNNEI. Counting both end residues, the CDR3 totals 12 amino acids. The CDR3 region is CASSEARAGGSV.

DNA for the CDR3: TGTGCCAGCAGCTTAGATGTTGGGAGCACTGAAGCTTTCTTT. Translated, it gives CASSLDVGSTEAFF. The chain couples TRBV11-3 to TRBJ1-1; D is unclear. The germline V and J ends were trimmed by 0 bases and 4 bases, with 9 bases remaining between them. CDR3 size: 14 residues. Germline assignment: CDR1 SGHNT and CDR2 YENEEA. The whole variable domain, remainder taken from reference TRBV11-3 and TRBJ1-1, is EAGVVQSPRYKIIEKKQPVAFWCNPISGHNTLYWYLQNLGQGPELLIRYENEEAVDDSQLPKDRFSAERLKGVDSTLKIQPAELGDSAVYLCASSLDVGSTEAFFGQGTRLTVV.

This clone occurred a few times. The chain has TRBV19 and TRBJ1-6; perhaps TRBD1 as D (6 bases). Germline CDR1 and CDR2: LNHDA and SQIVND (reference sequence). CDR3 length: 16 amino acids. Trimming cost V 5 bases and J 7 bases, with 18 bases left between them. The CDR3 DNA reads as TGTGCCAGTAGTCGAACAGGGAGTTACTTGAATTCACCCCTCCACTTT. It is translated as CASSRTGSYLNSPLHF.